These 5 T cell receptor beta chains were all obtained from the same sample, sequenced in a study of blood T cell repertoires in COVID-19. This table comes from immunoSEQ multiplex PCR, and its TCRdb copy is limited to in-frame clones, with some not included. The table shows 130,000 to 150,000 clones, with around 90% occurring only once. Specimen: peripheral blood. The receptors stem from a woman in her forties or fifties with acute or convalescent COVID-19.

The chain recombines TRBV7-6 with TRBJ1-4, with D tentatively TRBD1 (5 bases). The CDR3 is made up of 16 amino acids. The germline gives CDR1 SGHVS, CDR2 FNYEAQ. Trimming took 2 bases from V and 8 from J, leaving 18 bases between them. The CDR3 DNA reads TGTGCCAGCAGCTTAACATTTGCGGGGGATCGGGAAAAACTGTTTTTT. Translated: CASSLTFAGDREKLFF.

The chain couples TRBV6-5 to TRBJ2-4, with D maybe TRBD1 (6 bases). The CDR3 contains 16 residues. CDR1 and CDR2 from the germline V gene are MNHEY and SVGAGI. Trimming left V 4 bases short and J 0 bases short, with 13 bases between. In DNA form, the CDR3 reads TGTGCCAGCAGTTCAGTGGGGGCCATAGCCAAAAACATTCAGTACTTC. Its protein product is CASSSVGAIAKNIQYF.

CDR3 DNA sequence: TGTGCCAGCAGCTTGTTGGCTTACGAGCAGTACTTC. Amino acid sequence: CASSLLAYEQYF. The chain links TRBV5-6 to TRBJ2-7; D gene unclear. Per germline, CDR1 SGHDT and CDR2 YYEEEE. The CDR3 consists of 12 residues. Trimming shortened V by 1 base and J by 4 bases, and 6 bases separated the two germline ends.

This sequence joins TRBV9 and TRBJ2-1; D is undetermined. The CDR3 is made up of 16 amino acids. The V gene's germline CDR1 is SGDLS and CDR2 YYNGEE. Trimming pared 0 bases from V and 0 bases from J, leaving 10 bases between. In DNA form, the CDR3 reads TGTGCCAGCAGCGTAGTAGGCCGGAGCTCCTACAATGAGCAGTTCTTC. This encodes CASSVVGRSSYNEQFF.

In this sample, this clone turned up a few times. The chain joins TRBV27 to TRBJ2-3; TRBD2 is a possible D gene (6 bases). Germline CDR1 reads MNHEY; CDR2 reads SMNVEV (reference sequence). Trimming removed 8 bases at V and 0 bases at J, with 18 bases between. The CDR3 loop spans 16 amino acids. The CDR3 nucleotides read TGTGCCAGCCAAACTCAAGCGGGTAGTAGCACAGATACGCAGTATTTT. It encodes CASQTQAGSSTDTQYF.